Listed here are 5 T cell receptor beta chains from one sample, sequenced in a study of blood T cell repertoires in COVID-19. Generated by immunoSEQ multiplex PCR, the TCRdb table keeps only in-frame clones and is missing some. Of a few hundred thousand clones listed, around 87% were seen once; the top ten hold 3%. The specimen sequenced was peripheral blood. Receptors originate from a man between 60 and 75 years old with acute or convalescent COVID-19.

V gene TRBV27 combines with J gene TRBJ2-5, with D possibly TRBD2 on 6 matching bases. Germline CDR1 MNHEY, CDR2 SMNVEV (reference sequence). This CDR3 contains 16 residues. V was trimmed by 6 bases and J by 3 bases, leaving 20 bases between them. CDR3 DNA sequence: TGTGCCAGCAGACCTAGGCGTGGAGGGCCAAAAGAGACCCAGTACTTC. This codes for CASRPRRGGPKETQYF.

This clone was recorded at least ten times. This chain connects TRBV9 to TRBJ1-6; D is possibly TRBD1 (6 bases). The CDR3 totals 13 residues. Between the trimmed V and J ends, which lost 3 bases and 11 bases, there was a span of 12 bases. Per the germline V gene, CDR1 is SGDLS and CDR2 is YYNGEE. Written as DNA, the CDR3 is TGTGCCAGCAGCGCGGGACATCCCACACCCCTCCACTTT. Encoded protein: CASSAGHPTPLHF.

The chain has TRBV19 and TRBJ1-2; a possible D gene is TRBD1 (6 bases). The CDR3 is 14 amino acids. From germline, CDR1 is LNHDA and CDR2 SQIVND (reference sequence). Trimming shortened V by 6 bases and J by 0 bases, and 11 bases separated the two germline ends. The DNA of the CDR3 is TGTGCCAGTAGACAGGGACCTGCTAACTATGGCTACACCTTC. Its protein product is CASRQGPANYGYTF.

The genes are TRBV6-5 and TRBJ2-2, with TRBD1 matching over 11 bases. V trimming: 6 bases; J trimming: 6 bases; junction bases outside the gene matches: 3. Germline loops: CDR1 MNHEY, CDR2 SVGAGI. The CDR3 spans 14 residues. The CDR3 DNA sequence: TGTGCCAGCAGCCGGGACAGGGGGTCCGGGGAGCTGTTTTTT. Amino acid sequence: CASSRDRGSGELFF.

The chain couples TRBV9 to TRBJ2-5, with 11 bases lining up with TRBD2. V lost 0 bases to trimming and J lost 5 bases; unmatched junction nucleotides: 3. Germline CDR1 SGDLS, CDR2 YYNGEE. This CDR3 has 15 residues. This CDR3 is CASSVGASGGETQYF. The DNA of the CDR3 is TGTGCCAGCAGCGTAGGCGCTAGCGGGGGGGAGACCCAGTACTTC.